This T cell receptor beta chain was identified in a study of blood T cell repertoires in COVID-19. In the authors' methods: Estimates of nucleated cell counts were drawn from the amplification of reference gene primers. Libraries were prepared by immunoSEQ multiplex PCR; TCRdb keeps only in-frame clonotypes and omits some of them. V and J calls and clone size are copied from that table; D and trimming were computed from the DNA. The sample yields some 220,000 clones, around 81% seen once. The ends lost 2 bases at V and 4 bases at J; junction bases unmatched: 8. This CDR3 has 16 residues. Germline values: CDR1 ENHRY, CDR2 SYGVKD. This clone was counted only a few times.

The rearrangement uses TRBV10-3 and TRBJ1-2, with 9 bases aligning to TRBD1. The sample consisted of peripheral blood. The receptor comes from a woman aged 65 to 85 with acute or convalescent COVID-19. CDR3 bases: TGTGCCATCAGTGAGACCACCGGACAGGGGAGCTATGGCTACACCTTC. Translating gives CAISETTGQGSYGYTF.